These T cell receptor beta chains were read from a single sample in a study of T-cell reconstitution after alpha-beta-depleted transplantation in children. TCRdb independently ran MiXCR on the PCR reads; one entry per CDR3 protein. The sample has 780,000 or so distinct CDR3 sequences; 15% to 20% are singletons. The specimen was PBMCs, mostly from graft donor cells, collected 360 days after TCRalphabeta/CD19-depleted stem cell transplant. The source of these receptors is a male patient under 18 who had a stem cell transplant for acute lymphoblastic leukemia, so the T cells may come from the graft donor. Both conserved end residues are trimmed from each CDR3. The order of the fields is CDR3 length, J gene, V gene, CDR3 protein.

14	TRBJ2-1	TRBV5-1	ASSQGGTSGSNEQF
13	TRBJ1-2	TRBV20-1	SARERRGSGYGYT
14	TRBJ2-2	TRBV12-3/TRBV12-4	ASSFPGLENTGELF
13	TRBJ2-1	TRBV11-2	ASSQLAGGMNEQF
15	TRBJ2-5	TRBV20-1	SARLSPGQGASETQY
10	TRBJ2-7	TRBV29-1	SVGQNYYEQY
13	TRBJ2-6	TRBV12-3/TRBV12-4	ASSPTGTGANVLT
13	TRBJ2-3	TRBV25-1	ASSPLAGITDTQY
10	TRBJ2-7	TRBV14	ASSRLSYEQY
15	TRBJ2-6	TRBV4-1	ASSQGYRSSGANVLT
16	TRBJ2-1	TRBV13	ASSLGWVSGRAYNEQF
13	TRBJ1-5	TRBV7-2	ASSRLGRPYGPQH
12	TRBJ2-7	TRBV18	ASSPRIGSYEQY
13	TRBJ1-1	TRBV11-3	ASSRRAISRAEAF
12	TRBJ1-1	TRBV29-1	SVEGTGTGTEAF
12	TRBJ2-7	TRBV4-1	ASSQIAGISEQY
10	TRBJ2-7	TRBV5-6	ASSLDAHRQY
15	TRBJ1-2	TRBV18	ASSPPGAAGWSGGYT
15	TRBJ2-7	TRBV12-3/TRBV12-4	ASSRLAGGLFSYEQY
13	TRBJ2-7	TRBV5-5	ASSPHRGLAYEQY
13	TRBJ2-1	TRBV12-3/TRBV12-4	ASSKTRLTSGEQF
13	TRBJ2-1	TRBV15	ATSRGLVVPDEQF
9	TRBJ2-1	TRBV7-9	ASNRWGEQF
14	TRBJ2-7	TRBV7-9	ASRPTRGRISYEQY
14	TRBJ2-2	TRBV12-3/TRBV12-4	ASRADRGRGTGELF
16	TRBJ2-1	TRBV7-6	ASSLALSGRLSYNEQF